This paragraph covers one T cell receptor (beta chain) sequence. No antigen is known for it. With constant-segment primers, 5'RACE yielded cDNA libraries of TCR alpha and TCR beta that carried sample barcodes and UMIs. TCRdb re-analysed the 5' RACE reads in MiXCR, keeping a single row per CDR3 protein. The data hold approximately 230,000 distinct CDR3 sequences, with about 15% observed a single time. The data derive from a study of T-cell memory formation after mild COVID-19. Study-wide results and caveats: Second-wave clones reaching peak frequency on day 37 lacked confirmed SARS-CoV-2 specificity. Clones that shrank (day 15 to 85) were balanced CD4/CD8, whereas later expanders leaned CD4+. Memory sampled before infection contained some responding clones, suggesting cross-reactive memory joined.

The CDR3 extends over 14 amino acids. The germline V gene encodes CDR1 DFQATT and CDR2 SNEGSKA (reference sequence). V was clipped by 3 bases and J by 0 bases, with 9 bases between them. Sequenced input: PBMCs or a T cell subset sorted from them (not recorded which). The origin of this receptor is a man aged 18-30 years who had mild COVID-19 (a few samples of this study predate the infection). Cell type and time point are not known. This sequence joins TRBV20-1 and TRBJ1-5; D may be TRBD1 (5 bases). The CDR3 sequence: CSASRVASNQPQHF. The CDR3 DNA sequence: TGCAGTGCTAGCAGGGTCGCTAGCAATCAGCCCCAGCATTTT.